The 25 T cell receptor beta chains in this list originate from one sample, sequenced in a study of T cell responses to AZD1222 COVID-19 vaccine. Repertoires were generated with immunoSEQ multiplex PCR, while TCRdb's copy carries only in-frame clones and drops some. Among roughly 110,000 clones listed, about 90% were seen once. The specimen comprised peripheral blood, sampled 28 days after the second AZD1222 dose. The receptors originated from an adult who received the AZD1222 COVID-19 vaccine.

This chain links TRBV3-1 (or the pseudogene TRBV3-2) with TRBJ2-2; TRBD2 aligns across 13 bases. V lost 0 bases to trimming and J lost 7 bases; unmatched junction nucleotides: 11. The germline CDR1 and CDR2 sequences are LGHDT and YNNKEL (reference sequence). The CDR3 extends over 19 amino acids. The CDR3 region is CASSQDPYTSGGAIGELFF. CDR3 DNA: TGTGCCAGCAGCCAAGACCCGTATACTAGCGGGGGGGCCATCGGGGAGCTGTTTTTT.

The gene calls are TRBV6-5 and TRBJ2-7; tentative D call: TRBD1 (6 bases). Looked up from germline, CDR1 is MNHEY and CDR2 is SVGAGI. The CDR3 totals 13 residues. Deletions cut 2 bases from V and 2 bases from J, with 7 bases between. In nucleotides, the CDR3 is TGTGCCAGCAGTTACAACAGGGCCTACGAGCAGTACTTC. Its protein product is CASSYNRAYEQYF.

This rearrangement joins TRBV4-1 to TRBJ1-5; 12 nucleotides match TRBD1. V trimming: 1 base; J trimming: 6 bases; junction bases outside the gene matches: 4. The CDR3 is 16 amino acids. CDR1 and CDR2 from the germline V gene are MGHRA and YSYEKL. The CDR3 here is CASSQGGQGAGQPQHF. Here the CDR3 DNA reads TGCGCCAGCAGCCAAGGGGGACAGGGGGCAGGTCAGCCCCAGCATTTT.

Written as DNA, the CDR3 is TGCGCCAGCAGCTTGGCAGGGGCGCATTCACCCCTCCACTTT. This gives the protein CASSLAGAHSPLHF. The J gene is TRBJ1-6, the V gene TRBV5-1; D perhaps matches TRBD1 (6 bases). This CDR3 comprises 14 residues. V was clipped by 0 bases and J by 8 bases, with 9 bases between them. Per germline, CDR1 SGHRS and CDR2 YFSETQ.

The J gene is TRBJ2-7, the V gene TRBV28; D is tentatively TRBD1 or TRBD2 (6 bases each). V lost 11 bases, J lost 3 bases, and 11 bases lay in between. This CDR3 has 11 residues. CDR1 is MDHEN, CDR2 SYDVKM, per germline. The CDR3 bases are TGTGCCGGGGGGCAGGGCTACGAGCAGTACTTC. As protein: CAGGQGYEQYF.

This chain's CDR3 is CASSPHGVTGGVTEAFF. CDR3 in DNA: TGTGCCAGCAGCCCCCATGGGGTGACAGGGGGCGTCACTGAAGCTTTCTTT. The V and J genes are TRBV9 and TRBJ1-1, with 10 bases fitting TRBD1. J lost 4 bases, V lost 4 bases, and 13 bases had no gene match. This CDR3 is built from 17 residues. CDR1 SGDLS and CDR2 YYNGEE come from the germline V gene.

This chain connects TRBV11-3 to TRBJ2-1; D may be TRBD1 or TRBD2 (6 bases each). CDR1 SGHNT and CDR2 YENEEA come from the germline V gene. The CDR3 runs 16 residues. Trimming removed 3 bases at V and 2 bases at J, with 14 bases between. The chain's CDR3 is CASSLGGGETYNEQFF. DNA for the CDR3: TGTGCCAGCAGCTTGGGGGGCGGAGAGACCTACAATGAGCAGTTCTTC.

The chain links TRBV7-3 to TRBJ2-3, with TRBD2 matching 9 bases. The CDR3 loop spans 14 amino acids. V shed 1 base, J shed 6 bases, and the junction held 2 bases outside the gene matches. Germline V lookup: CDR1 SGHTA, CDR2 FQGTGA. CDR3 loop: CASSLSGGVDTQYF. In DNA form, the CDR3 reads TGTGCCAGCAGCTTAAGCGGGGGGGTCGATACGCAGTATTTT.

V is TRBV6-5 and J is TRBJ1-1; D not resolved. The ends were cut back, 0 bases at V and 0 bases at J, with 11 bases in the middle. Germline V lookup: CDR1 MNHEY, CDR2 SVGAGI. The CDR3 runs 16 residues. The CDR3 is CASSYSSLTVNTEAFF. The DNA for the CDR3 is TGTGCCAGCAGTTACTCTTCCCTCACGGTGAACACTGAAGCTTTCTTT.

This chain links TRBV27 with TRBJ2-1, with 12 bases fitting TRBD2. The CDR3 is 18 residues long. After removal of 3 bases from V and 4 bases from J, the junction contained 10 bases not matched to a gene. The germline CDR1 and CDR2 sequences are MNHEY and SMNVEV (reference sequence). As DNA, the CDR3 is TGTGCCAGCAGTTTGCCAACTAGCGGGAGGACCATTTACAATGAGCAGTTCTTC. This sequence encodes CASSLPTSGRTIYNEQFF.

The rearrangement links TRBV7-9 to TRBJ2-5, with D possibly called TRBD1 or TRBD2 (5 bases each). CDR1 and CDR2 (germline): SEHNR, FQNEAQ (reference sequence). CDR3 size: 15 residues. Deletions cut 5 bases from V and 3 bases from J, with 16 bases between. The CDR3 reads CASSTGTANEETQYF. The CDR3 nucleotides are TGTGCCAGCAGCACGGGGACGGCTAACGAAGAGACCCAGTACTTC.

This chain's CDR3 is CASSQGKGLAKETQYF. CDR3 bases: TGTGCCAGCAGCCAGGGGAAGGGACTAGCGAAGGAGACCCAGTACTTC. This sequence joins TRBV3-1 (or the pseudogene TRBV3-2) and TRBJ2-5; 10 bases map to TRBD2. With V trimmed by 3 bases and J by 5 bases, 9 bases remained unmatched. This CDR3 region has 16 residues. The V gene's germline CDR1 is LGHDT and CDR2 YNNKEL (reference sequence).

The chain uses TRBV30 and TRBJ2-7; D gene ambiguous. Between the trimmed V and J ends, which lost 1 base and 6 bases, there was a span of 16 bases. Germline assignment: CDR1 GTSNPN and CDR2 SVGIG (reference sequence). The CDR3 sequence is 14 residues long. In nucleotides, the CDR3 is TGTGCCTGGAGTGCCGTGGCAGCGCGAGGCGAGCAGTACTTC. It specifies CAWSAVAARGEQYF.

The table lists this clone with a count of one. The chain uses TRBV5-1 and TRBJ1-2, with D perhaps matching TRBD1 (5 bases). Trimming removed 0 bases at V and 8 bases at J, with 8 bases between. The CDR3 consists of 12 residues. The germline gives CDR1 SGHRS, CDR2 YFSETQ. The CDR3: CASSLVRDGYTF. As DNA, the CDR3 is TGCGCCAGCAGCTTGGTTCGGGACGGCTACACCTTC.

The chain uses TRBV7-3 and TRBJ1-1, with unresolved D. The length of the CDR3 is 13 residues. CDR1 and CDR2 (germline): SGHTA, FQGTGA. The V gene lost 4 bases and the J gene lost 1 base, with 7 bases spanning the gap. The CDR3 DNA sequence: TGTGCCAGCAGCTACTATCCGAACACTGAAGCTTTCTTT. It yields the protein CASSYYPNTEAFF. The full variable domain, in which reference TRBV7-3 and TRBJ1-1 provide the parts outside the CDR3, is GAGVSQTPSNKVTEKGKYVELRCDPISGHTALYWYRQSLGQGPEFLIYFQGTGAADDSGLPNDRFFAVRPEGSVSTLKIQRTERGDSAVYLCASSYYPNTEAFFGQGTRLTVV.

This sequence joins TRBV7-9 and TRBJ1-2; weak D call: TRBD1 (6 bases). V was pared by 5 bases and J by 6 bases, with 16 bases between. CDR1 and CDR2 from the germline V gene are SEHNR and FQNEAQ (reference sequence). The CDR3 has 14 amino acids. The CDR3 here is CASSPAFRGNGYTF. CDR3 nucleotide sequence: TGTGCCAGCAGCCCAGCGTTTAGGGGGAATGGCTACACCTTC. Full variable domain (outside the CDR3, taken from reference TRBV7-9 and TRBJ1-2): DTGVSQNPRHKITKRGQNVTFRCDPISEHNRLYWYRQTLGQGPEFLTYFQNEAQLEKSRLLSDRFSAERPKGSFSTLEIQRTEQGDSAMYLCASSPAFRGNGYTFGSGTRLTVV.

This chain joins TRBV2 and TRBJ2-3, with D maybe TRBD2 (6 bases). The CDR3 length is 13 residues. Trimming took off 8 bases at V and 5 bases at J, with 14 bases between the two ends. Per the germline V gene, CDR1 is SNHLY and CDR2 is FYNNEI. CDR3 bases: TGTGCCAGCTCTGGGACTTATCGAGATACGCAGTATTTT. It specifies CASSGTYRDTQYF.

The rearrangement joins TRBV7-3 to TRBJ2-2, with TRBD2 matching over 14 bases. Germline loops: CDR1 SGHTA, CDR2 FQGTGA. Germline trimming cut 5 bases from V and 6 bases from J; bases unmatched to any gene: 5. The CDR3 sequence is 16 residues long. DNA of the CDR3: TGTGCCAGCAGCGCCCGACTAGCGGGAGGGGCCGGGGAGCTGTTTTTT. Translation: CASSARLAGGAGELFF.

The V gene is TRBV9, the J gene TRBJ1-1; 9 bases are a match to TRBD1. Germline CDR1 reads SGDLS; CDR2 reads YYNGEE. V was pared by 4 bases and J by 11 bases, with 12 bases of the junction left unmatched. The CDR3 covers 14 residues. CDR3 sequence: CASSLHPGQGSAFF. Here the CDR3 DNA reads TGTGCCAGCAGCCTCCACCCGGGACAGGGTTCGGCTTTCTTT.

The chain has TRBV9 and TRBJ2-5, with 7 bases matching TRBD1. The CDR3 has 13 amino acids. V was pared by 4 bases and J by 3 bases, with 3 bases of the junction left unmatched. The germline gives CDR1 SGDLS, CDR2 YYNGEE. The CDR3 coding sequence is TGTGCCAGCAGCCCGGGACAGAAAGAGACCCAGTACTTC. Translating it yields CASSPGQKETQYF.

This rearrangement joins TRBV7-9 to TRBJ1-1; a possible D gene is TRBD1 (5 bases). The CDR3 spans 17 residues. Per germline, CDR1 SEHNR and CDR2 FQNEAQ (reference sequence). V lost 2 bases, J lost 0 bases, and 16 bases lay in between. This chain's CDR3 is CASSLLGRVNMNTEAFF. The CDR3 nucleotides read TGTGCCAGCAGCTTATTGGGCAGGGTGAACATGAACACTGAAGCTTTCTTT.

CDR3 in DNA: TGTGCCAGCAGTCCCCGGGGGGTAAAGAATTCACCCCTCCACTTT. It is translated as CASSPRGVKNSPLHF. This chain connects TRBV28 to TRBJ1-6, with D perhaps TRBD1 (5 bases). The germline CDR1 and CDR2 sequences are MDHEN and SYDVKM. The CDR3 length is 15 residues. V was trimmed by 5 bases and J by 7 bases, leaving 15 bases between them.

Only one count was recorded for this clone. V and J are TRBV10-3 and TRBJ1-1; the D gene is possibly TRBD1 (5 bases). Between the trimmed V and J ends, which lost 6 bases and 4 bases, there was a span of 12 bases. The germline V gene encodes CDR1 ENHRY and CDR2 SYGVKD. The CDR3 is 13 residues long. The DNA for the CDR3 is TGTGCCATCAGAGAGCAGGGAGCCACTGAAGCTTTCTTT. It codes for CAIREQGATEAFF.

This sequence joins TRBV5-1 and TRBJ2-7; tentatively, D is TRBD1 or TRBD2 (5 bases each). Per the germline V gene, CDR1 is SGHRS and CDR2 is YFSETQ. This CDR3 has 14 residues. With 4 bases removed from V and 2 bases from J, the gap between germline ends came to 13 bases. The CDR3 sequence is CASSPGTVTYEQYF. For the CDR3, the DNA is TGCGCCAGCAGCCCCGGGACGGTCACCTACGAGCAGTACTTC.

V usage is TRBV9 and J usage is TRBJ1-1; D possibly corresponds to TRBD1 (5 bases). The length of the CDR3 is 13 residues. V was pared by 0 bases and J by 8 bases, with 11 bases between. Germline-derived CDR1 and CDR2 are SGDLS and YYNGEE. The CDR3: CASSVGGGLEAFF. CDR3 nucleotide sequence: TGTGCCAGCAGCGTAGGTGGGGGGTTGGAAGCTTTCTTT.